Listed below are T cell receptor beta chains from one sample, sequenced in a study of T cells in narcolepsy. Clones were read by immunoSEQ multiplex PCR, and TCRdb kept only the in-frame ones, dropping some. Here the sample spans about 33,000 clones, almost 90% being singletons. Sequencing was carried out using CD45RA- memory CD4+ T cells from PBMCs. The receptors come from a human donor with narcolepsy. The CDR3 runs from the conserved cysteine through the conserved F or W. D genes are given only for firm matches. Size values are once, few and many counts, or a class for expanded clones, and some rows have none.

CDR3 length: 14
J gene: TRBJ1-2
D gene: -
V gene: TRBV5-1
clone size: once
CDR3 protein: CASSLGGQNYGYTF
CDR3 DNA: TGCGCCAGCAGCTTGGGTGGGCAGAACTATGGCTACACCTTC

CDR3 length: 15
J gene: TRBJ1-4
D gene: -
V gene: TRBV9
clone size: -
CDR3 protein: CASSPAGGNNEKLFF
CDR3 DNA: TGTGCCAGCAGCCCGGCGGGGGGTAATAATGAAAAACTGTTTTTT

CDR3 length: 14
J gene: TRBJ1-5
D gene: -
V gene: TRBV4-1
clone size: once
CDR3 protein: CASSQELGGQPQHF
CDR3 DNA: TGCGCCAGCAGCCAAGAATTGGGAGGGCAGCCCCAGCATTTT

CDR3 length: 12
J gene: TRBJ1-2
D gene: -
V gene: TRBV19
clone size: -
CDR3 protein: CASSISVYGYTF
CDR3 DNA: TGTGCCAGTAGTATCAGTGTCTATGGCTACACCTTC

CDR3 length: 15
J gene: TRBJ2-7
D gene: TRBD1
V gene: TRBV11-2
clone size: -
CDR3 protein: CASSRGQGPSYEQYF
CDR3 DNA: TGTGCCAGCAGCCGCGGACAGGGCCCTTCCTACGAGCAGTACTTC

CDR3 length: 16
J gene: TRBJ1-1
D gene: -
V gene: TRBV7-3
clone size: -
CDR3 protein: CASSLNPGSTGTEAFF
CDR3 DNA: TGTGCCAGCAGCTTAAACCCAGGGTCTACCGGGACTGAAGCTTTCTTT

CDR3 length: 10
J gene: TRBJ1-3
D gene: -
V gene: TRBV2
clone size: -
CDR3 protein: CASSESSIYF
CDR3 DNA: TGTGCCAGCAGTGAATCATCAATATATTTT

CDR3 length: 12
J gene: TRBJ2-7
D gene: -
V gene: TRBV28
clone size: -
CDR3 protein: CASSLIGYEQYF
CDR3 DNA: TGTGCCAGCAGTTTAATAGGGTACGAGCAGTACTTC

CDR3 length: 16
J gene: TRBJ1-5
D gene: -
V gene: TRBV9
clone size: -
CDR3 protein: CASSVGLDGSNQPQHF
CDR3 DNA: TGTGCCAGCAGCGTAGGGTTGGATGGGAGCAATCAGCCCCAGCATTTT

CDR3 length: 13
J gene: TRBJ2-1
D gene: -
V gene: TRBV7-2
clone size: -
CDR3 protein: CASSLVAGNEQFF
CDR3 DNA: TGTGCCAGCAGCTTAGTCGCAGGAAATGAGCAGTTCTTC

CDR3 length: 14
J gene: TRBJ2-5
D gene: -
V gene: TRBV21-1
clone size: -
CDR3 protein: CASTPRGQWETQYF
CDR3 DNA: TGTGCCAGCACCCCAAGGGGACAATGGGAGACCCAGTACTTC

CDR3 length: 13
J gene: TRBJ1-2
D gene: -
V gene: TRBV6-1
clone size: -
CDR3 protein: CASSRTANYGYTF
CDR3 DNA: TGTGCCAGCAGTCGGACAGCTAACTATGGCTACACCTTC

CDR3 length: 13
J gene: TRBJ2-1
D gene: TRBD1
V gene: TRBV30
clone size: -
CDR3 protein: CTGTGGSYNEQFF
CDR3 DNA: TGTACCGGGACAGGGGGCAGCTACAATGAGCAGTTCTTC

CDR3 length: 14
J gene: TRBJ1-1
D gene: -
V gene: TRBV6-5
clone size: -
CDR3 protein: CASSRKTGNTEAFF
CDR3 DNA: TGTGCCAGCAGTCGCAAGACAGGGAACACTGAAGCTTTCTTT

CDR3 length: 18
J gene: TRBJ1-6
D gene: TRBD1
V gene: TRBV7-2
clone size: few
CDR3 protein: CASSLALQGGSYNSPLHF
CDR3 DNA: TGTGCCAGCAGCTTAGCGCTTCAGGGGGGCTCCTATAATTCACCCCTCCACTTT

CDR3 length: 16
J gene: TRBJ2-6
D gene: -
V gene: TRBV5-4
clone size: -
CDR3 protein: CASSLGGPVGANVLTF
CDR3 DNA: TGTGCCAGCAGCTTGGGGGGTCCAGTTGGGGCCAACGTCCTGACTTTC

CDR3 length: 11
J gene: TRBJ2-7
D gene: -
V gene: TRBV20-1
clone size: -
CDR3 protein: CSASLGEEQYF
CDR3 DNA: TGCAGTGCCTCACTAGGGGAAGAGCAGTACTTC

CDR3 length: 21
J gene: TRBJ1-5
D gene: -
V gene: TRBV10-1
clone size: once
CDR3 protein: CASSESMRIFPRLDGNQPQHF
CDR3 DNA: TGCGCCAGCAGTGAGTCGATGCGGATCTTTCCTCGTCTGGATGGCAATCAGCCCCAGCATTTT

CDR3 length: 16
J gene: TRBJ2-7
D gene: -
V gene: TRBV14
clone size: -
CDR3 protein: CASSQERQALTYEQYF
CDR3 DNA: TGTGCCAGCAGCCAAGAAAGGCAGGCCCTTACCTACGAGCAGTACTTC

CDR3 length: 14
J gene: TRBJ2-7
D gene: -
V gene: TRBV9
clone size: -
CDR3 protein: CASSVGQSPYEQYF
CDR3 DNA: TGTGCCAGCAGCGTAGGACAGAGCCCCTACGAGCAGTACTTC

CDR3 length: 16
J gene: TRBJ1-2
D gene: -
V gene: TRBV6-6
clone size: -
CDR3 protein: CASSYPPFGQFYGYTF
CDR3 DNA: TGTGCCAGCAGTTACCCCCCTTTTGGGCAGTTCTATGGCTACACCTTC

CDR3 length: 15
J gene: TRBJ2-7
D gene: -
V gene: TRBV5-5
clone size: -
CDR3 protein: CASSLAQAPWDEQYF
CDR3 DNA: TGTGCCAGCAGCTTGGCACAGGCTCCATGGGACGAGCAGTACTTC

CDR3 length: 14
J gene: TRBJ2-2
D gene: -
V gene: TRBV5-5
clone size: -
CDR3 protein: CASSLVGHTGELFF
CDR3 DNA: TGTGCCAGCAGCTTGGTGGGTCATACCGGGGAGCTGTTTTTT

CDR3 length: 16
J gene: TRBJ2-3
D gene: -
V gene: TRBV4-2
clone size: -
CDR3 protein: CASSQGSGGGTDTQYF
CDR3 DNA: TGTGCCAGCAGCCAAGGTTCGGGGGGCGGGACAGATACGCAGTATTTT

CDR3 length: 15
J gene: TRBJ2-6
D gene: -
V gene: TRBV19
clone size: once
CDR3 protein: CASSMDIFGANVLTF
CDR3 DNA: TGTGCCAGTAGTATGGACATTTTTGGGGCCAACGTCCTGACTTTC

CDR3 length: 15
J gene: TRBJ2-7
D gene: TRBD1
V gene: TRBV4-3
clone size: -
CDR3 protein: CASSQTGTGGYEQYF
CDR3 DNA: TGCGCCAGCAGCCAAACCGGGACAGGGGGTTACGAGCAGTACTTC

CDR3 length: 17
J gene: TRBJ1-3
D gene: -
V gene: TRBV11-2
clone size: -
CDR3 protein: CASSLVLPSSSGNTIYF
CDR3 DNA: TGTGCCAGCAGCTTAGTCCTCCCTTCGAGCTCTGGAAACACCATATATTTT